This T cell receptor beta chain derives from a study of T cells expressing NK-cell markers. Study context: HCMV seropositivity characterized most of the eight sequenced donors, and seronegativity one.

In regard to this clonotype: Its specificity is not known.

In generating TCR beta cDNA, 5'RACE template switching with UMIs was used. TCRdb reprocessed the 5' RACE reads, keeping one entry per CDR3 protein, no DNA. The sample spans about 400,000 distinct CDR3 sequences; the ten largest clones claim roughly 10%. Study observations and caveats: A few of the donors also had these clonotypes leading their CD3+CD56-NKG2C+ fraction. It was still unclear whether expanded NKG2C+ T cell clones were HCMV specific.

In germline, CDR1 is SGHAT, CDR2 FQNNGV. The CDR3 has 13 amino acids. The V call is TRBV11-2, the J call TRBJ1-2; without DNA, the TCRdb call of TRBD1 cannot be checked. The TCR sequence derives from a woman between 45 and 65 years old in good health. Sequenced input: blood T cells: a sorted CD56 or NKG2C T cell subset, CD4+ or CD8+ T cells, or bulk PBMC T cells (not recorded which). CDR3 sequence: CASSVGTHRGYTF.